This T cell receptor beta chain was recovered during a study of cytomegalovirus exposure and HLA in healthy donors. Notes on the study in general: As confirmed in vitro, a few CMV-associated chains were specific for CMV antigens. According to a subsequent analysis, TCR clusters from the first cohort were inclined to appear together in the 110 or so validation repertoires.

Sequencing was performed with immunoSEQ multiplex PCR; in TCRdb, only in-frame clones are kept and a portion is missing. This sample has roughly 150,000 clones, with approximately 80% found just once. Concerning this clone itself: Its antigen is not known.

This sequence originates from a man aged 25 to 40 in good health and CMV-seropositive. The specimen sequenced was PBMCs.

CDR3 sequence: CASTSGGGYTQYF. The CDR3 nucleotides read TGCGCCAGCACGAGCGGGGGTGGATATACGCAGTATTTT. The genes are TRBV5-1 and TRBJ2-3; TRBD2 aligns across 8 bases. V was clipped by 6 bases and J by 7 bases; unmatched bases: 7. In germline, CDR1 is SGHRS, CDR2 YFSETQ. This CDR3 has 13 residues.